Below are 23 T cell receptor beta chains sequenced from a single sample in a study of molecular identifiers for immune sequencing clone quantification. TCRdb recomputed calls from the PCR reads with MiXCR, one row per CDR3 protein. The sample holds some 320,000 distinct CDR3 sequences, over 20% seen once. Sequencing used naive CD8+ T cells from blood, with Jurkat cell RNA spiked in. Subset: FACS-sorted CD8+CD4-CCR7+CD45RA+ naive T cells. Receptors originate from a human donor in good health. Some libraries in this study had Jurkat cell RNA spiked in.

This clonotype has ten or more counts. The rearrangement uses TRBV12-3 or TRBV12-4 and TRBJ1-5; TRBD1 aligns across 11 bases. Losses at the gene ends were 2 bases for V and 6 bases for J; bases not matched to a gene: 12. This CDR3 is built from 18 residues. The CDR3 region has the DNA TGTGCCAGCAGTTTATATCCCACCCCCGGGACAGGGGGTCAGCCCCAGCATTTT. This sequence encodes CASSLYPTPGTGGQPQHF.

The table lists this clonotype with a few counts. A single base separates this from a much larger clone, so it may be a read error. This sequence joins TRBV27 and TRBJ1-5, with a tentative D call TRBD1 (5 bases). Germline-derived CDR1 and CDR2 are MNHEY and SMNVEV (reference sequence). This CDR3 comprises 14 residues. V was pared by 2 bases and J by 3 bases, with 8 bases between. CDR3: CASSLQGPNQPQHF. The CDR3 DNA sequence: TGTGCCAGCAGTTTACAGGGTCCCAATCAGCCCCAGCATTTT.

In the case of this clonotype: With a much larger clone just one base away, this may be a read error. The conserved closing phenylalanine or tryptophan is absent in this CDR3, likely reflecting a read error. This chain joins TRBV29-1 and TRBJ1-1; TRBD1 is a possible D gene (5 bases). This CDR3 comprises 15 residues. Germline-derived CDR1 and CDR2 are SQVTM and ANQGSEA. Between the trimmed V and J ends, which lost 6 bases and 4 bases, there was a span of 21 bases. CDR3 sequence: CSVPPVKDGGTEAFS. Written as DNA, the CDR3 is TGCAGCGTGCCTCCCGTGAAGGATGGGGGCACTGAAGCTTTCTCT.

This clonotype came up a few times. The chain employs TRBV7-6 and TRBJ2-7; D is possibly TRBD2 (7 bases). Germline V lookup: CDR1 SGHVS, CDR2 FNYEAQ. The CDR3 spans 15 residues. V was shortened by 5 bases and J by 4 bases, with 18 bases between the two germline ends. The CDR3 coding sequence is TGTGCCAGCAGCCGAGATGGGGGGGCCTTGTACGAGCAGTACTTC. Translating it yields CASSRDGGALYEQYF.

This clonotype was recorded once. The genes are TRBV11-2 and TRBJ2-7; D is ambiguous. The CDR3 has 15 amino acids. Trimming removed 5 bases at V and 0 bases at J, with 14 bases between. Germline values: CDR1 SGHAT, CDR2 FQNNGV. The CDR3 nucleotides are TGTGCCAGCAGCCAAGGGCGCTGGAGCTCCTACGAGCAGTACTTC. Translating it yields CASSQGRWSSYEQYF.

The chain recombines TRBV5-1 with TRBJ1-1; D not resolved. V was cut by 3 bases and J by 4 bases, with 10 bases left in between. Germline CDR1 is SGHRS and CDR2 is YFSETQ. The CDR3 is 13 amino acids. CDR3 in DNA: TGCGCCAGCAGCTATGAGACGAGCACTGAAGCTTTCTTT. Protein product: CASSYETSTEAFF.

The chain employs TRBV20-1 and TRBJ2-5; no clear D gene. Germline V CDR1 and CDR2: DFQATT, SNEGSKA (reference sequence). Trimming stripped 5 bases from V and 5 bases from J, with 15 bases between. The CDR3 sequence is 13 residues long. CDR3 amino acids: CSAFPTKIETQYF. CDR3 DNA: TGCAGTGCTTTTCCCACAAAGATCGAGACCCAGTACTTC.

This clonotype was counted ten times or more. The chain joins TRBV6-2 or TRBV6-3 to TRBJ2-1; D not certain. Germline assignment: CDR1 MNHEY and CDR2 SVGEGT. The germline V and J ends were trimmed by 7 bases and 2 bases, with 12 bases remaining between them. The CDR3 covers 14 residues. CDR3 protein: CASTVGLTYNEQFF. The DNA for the CDR3 is TGTGCCAGCACGGTGGGCCTCACCTACAATGAGCAGTTCTTC.

This clonotype has a handful of counts. The chain joins TRBV3-1 to TRBJ2-3; D perhaps matches TRBD1 (5 bases). The germline CDR1 and CDR2 sequences are LGHDT and YNNKEL (reference sequence). CDR3 size: 16 residues. Trimming cost V 1 base and J 1 base, with 12 bases left between them. CDR3 region: CASSQVSGHRTDTQYF. CDR3 bases: TGTGCCAGCAGCCAAGTTTCTGGACACCGCACAGATACGCAGTATTTT.

In the case of this clonotype: The conserved closing phenylalanine or tryptophan is absent in this CDR3, likely reflecting a read error. The chain joins TRBV9 to TRBJ1-1; 8 nucleotides align to TRBD1. The V gene end was trimmed by 2 bases and the J gene end by 1 base; junction bases not matched to a gene: 7. The CDR3 covers 16 residues. The germline V gene encodes CDR1 SGDLS and CDR2 YYNGEE. The CDR3 reads CASSVNLGTGNTEAFL. For the CDR3, the DNA is TGTGCCAGCAGCGTCAACCTTGGGACAGGGAACACTGAAGCTTTCCTT.

On this clonotype: A much more abundant neighbour one base away suggests this may be a read error. The chain couples TRBV20-1 to TRBJ1-1; no reliable D call. Germline V CDR1 and CDR2: DFQATT, SNEGSKA (reference sequence). The CDR3 spans 13 residues. CDR3 loop: CSAQTAEGTEALF. The CDR3 nucleotides read TGCAGTGCTCAGACGGCGGAGGGCACTGAAGCTCTCTTT.

This clonotype was picked up many times. The chain uses TRBV20-1 and TRBJ2-5, with 10 bases aligning to TRBD2. Germline V CDR1 and CDR2: DFQATT, SNEGSKA (reference sequence). The CDR3 has 17 amino acids. V shed 3 bases, J shed 1 base, and the junction held 11 bases outside the gene matches. The DNA for the CDR3 is TGCAGTGCTAGTGACTACATAGCGGGGGGCTCCCAAGAGACCCAGTACTTC. The encoded protein is CSASDYIAGGSQETQYF.

V gene TRBV27 combines with J gene TRBJ1-4; 7 bases are a match to TRBD1. Per germline, CDR1 MNHEY and CDR2 SMNVEV (reference sequence). V lost 5 bases, J lost 0 bases, and 12 bases stayed unmatched. The CDR3 contains 18 residues. CDR3: CASSVQQGPGATNEKLFF. CDR3 in DNA: TGTGCCAGCAGTGTCCAACAGGGGCCCGGAGCAACTAATGAAAAACTGTTTTTT.

This clonotype has at least ten counts. The V call is TRBV7-9, the J call TRBJ1-4; a possible D gene is TRBD1 (5 bases). This CDR3 spans 16 amino acids. The germline V and J ends were trimmed by 5 bases and 4 bases, with 17 bases remaining between them. CDR1 SEHNR and CDR2 FQNEAQ come from the germline V gene (reference sequence). The chain's CDR3 is CASSPPRQGDNEKLFF. DNA of the CDR3: TGTGCCAGCAGCCCCCCTCGCCAGGGCGATAATGAAAAACTGTTTTTT.

On this clonotype: With a much larger clone just one base away, this may be a read error. Since no conserved phenylalanine or tryptophan closes the CDR3, a read error is the likely cause. J is TRBJ2-7 and V is TRBV28; D not resolved. Trimming took off 3 bases at V and 2 bases at J, with 11 bases between the two ends. Germline V lookup: CDR1 MDHEN, CDR2 SYDVKM. CDR3 length equals 14 residues. The chain's CDR3 is CASSLLRLAYEQYL. CDR3 bases: TGTGCCAGCAGTTTGCTCAGGCTTGCCTACGAGCAGTACCTC.

This clonotype was seen only a few times. The chain carries TRBV4-1 and TRBJ2-7; 10 bases agree with TRBD1. The CDR3 covers 15 residues. With V trimmed by 3 bases and J by 6 bases, 8 bases remained unmatched. Germline V CDR1 and CDR2: MGHRA, YSYEKL. CDR3 nucleotides: TGCGCCAGCAGCCATACCGGGACAGGGGATTTCGAGCAGTACTTC. Translated: CASSHTGTGDFEQYF.

A few counts support this clonotype. The gene calls are TRBV27 and TRBJ2-3; TRBD2 agrees at 10 bases. Germline trimming cut 1 base from V and 4 bases from J; bases unmatched to any gene: 5. In germline, CDR1 is MNHEY, CDR2 SMNVEV (reference sequence). This CDR3 contains 16 residues. The CDR3 is CASSLFPAGGSDTQYF. Here the CDR3 DNA reads TGTGCCAGCAGTTTATTCCCAGCGGGAGGGTCAGATACGCAGTATTTT.

This sequence joins TRBV30 and TRBJ2-7; 10 nucleotides match TRBD1. Germline V CDR1 and CDR2: GTSNPN, SVGIG (reference sequence). With V trimmed by 4 bases and J by 5 bases, 5 bases remained unmatched. The CDR3 contains 13 residues. CDR3: CAWNGGTGDEQYF. CDR3 bases: TGTGCCTGGAATGGGGGGACAGGGGACGAGCAGTACTTC.

There are many counts of this clonotype. The J gene is TRBJ2-7, the V gene TRBV27; TRBD1 matches at 10 bases. Germline V gene lookup returns CDR1 MNHEY and CDR2 SMNVEV (reference sequence). The ends lost 5 bases at V and 5 bases at J; junction bases unmatched: 6. The CDR3 spans 14 residues. The CDR3 DNA follows: TGTGCCAGCAGTCCTGGGACAGGGGTCAACGAGCAGTACTTC. Its translation is CASSPGTGVNEQYF.

This clonotype has just one count. J is TRBJ2-1 and V is TRBV7-3; D is ambiguous. The CDR3 totals 15 residues. Trimming removed 5 bases at V and 0 bases at J, with 11 bases between. CDR1 is SGHTA, CDR2 FQGTGA, per germline. The CDR3 spells CASSRSESSYNEQFF. The CDR3 bases are TGTGCCAGCAGCCGTTCAGAGAGCTCCTACAATGAGCAGTTCTTC.

On this clonotype itself: Just one base apart from a much larger clone, this may be a read error. The gene calls are TRBV10-3 and TRBJ1-1, with D perhaps matching TRBD1 (6 bases). Trimming shortened V by 5 bases and J by 5 bases, and 9 bases separated the two germline ends. Germline CDR1 and CDR2: ENHRY and SYGVKD. The CDR3 is made up of 12 amino acids. The CDR3: CAISRGPTEAFF. The CDR3 bases are TGTGCCATCAGTCGGGGGCCGACTGAAGCTTTCTTT.

Only a few counts were recorded for this clonotype. The chain has TRBV6-5 and TRBJ2-1, with TRBD1 identical over 10 bases. This CDR3 has 18 residues. Germline V gene lookup returns CDR1 MNHEY and CDR2 SVGAGI. The J segment lost 7 bases and the V segment lost 2 bases, leaving 14 bases of the junction unmatched. CDR3 bases: TGTGCCAGCAGTTACGCCCCCAATGACAGGGGGCTAGGAAATGAGCAGTTCTTC. Its protein is CASSYAPNDRGLGNEQFF.

This clonotype was recorded a few times. Here the CDR3 DNA reads TGTGCCACCAGTGGGGTGGGCTCTTATACGCAGTATTTT. It codes for CATSGVGSYTQYF. The chain joins TRBV24-1 to TRBJ2-3; D gene uncertain. V was trimmed by 5 bases and J by 7 bases, leaving 12 bases between them. Germline assignment: CDR1 KGHDR and CDR2 SFDVKD. The CDR3 consists of 13 residues.